A single sample is the source of the 30 T cell receptor beta chains below, sequenced in a study of cytomegalovirus exposure and HLA in healthy donors. Clones were read by immunoSEQ multiplex PCR, and TCRdb kept only the in-frame ones, dropping some. Among about 150,000 clones, roughly nine tenths were seen once, and the ten largest hold about 0.65%. Sequencing input: PBMCs. These receptors all stem from a man aged 18 to 35 in good health and CMV-seronegative.

This clone has a count of ten or more. The chain uses TRBV10-3 and TRBJ2-2, with D perhaps TRBD1 (5 bases). Germline CDR1 and CDR2: ENHRY and SYGVKD. The ends were cut back, 4 bases at V and 2 bases at J, with 8 bases in the middle. The CDR3 runs to 14 residues. CDR3 coding DNA: TGTGCCATCAGTGGGGGCGGCAACACCGGGGAGCTGTTTTTT. Its translation: CAISGGGNTGELFF.

The gene calls are TRBV4-3 and TRBJ1-4, with TRBD1 as a possible D gene (5 bases). Trimming left V 1 base short and J 7 bases short, with 13 bases between. Germline V gives CDR1 LGHNA, CDR2 YSLEER. The CDR3 has 15 residues. In DNA form, the CDR3 reads TGCGCCAGCAGCCAAGTTAAGGGGTTCGGTGAAAAACTGTTTTTT. It translates to CASSQVKGFGEKLFF.

V is TRBV7-9 and J is TRBJ2-7, with TRBD2 matching 12 bases. CDR1 and CDR2 from the germline V gene are SEHNR and FQNEAQ (reference sequence). V trimming: 8 bases; J trimming: 4 bases; junction bases outside the gene matches: 9. The CDR3 covers 15 residues. In DNA form, the CDR3 reads TGTGCCAGCGTGGCTAGCGGGGGGGCGACGTACGAGCAGTACTTC. This codes for CASVASGGATYEQYF. The complete variable domain, with remaining parts taken from reference TRBV7-9 and TRBJ2-7, reads DTGVSQNPRHKITKRGQNVTFRCDPISEHNRLYWYRQTLGQGPEFLTYFQNEAQLEKSRLLSDRFSAERPKGSFSTLEIQRTEQGDSAMYLCASVASGGATYEQYFGPGTRLTVT.

The CDR3 bases are TGTGCCAGCAGTTCACCGGACAGGGTGGCTTTCTTT. The encoded protein is CASSSPDRVAFF. V usage is TRBV6-6 and J usage is TRBJ1-1; 8 positions agree with TRBD1. This CDR3 region has 12 residues. CDR1 and CDR2 (germline): MNHNY, SVGAGI (reference sequence). The junction had 6 bases not matched to a gene; V was cut back by 4 bases and J by 11 bases.

The genes are TRBV18 and TRBJ2-7; tentative D call: TRBD2 (6 bases). V was clipped by 4 bases and J by 0 bases, with 10 bases between them. This CDR3 region has 14 residues. The germline V gene has CDR1 KGHSH and CDR2 LQKENI. CDR3 amino acids: CASSRAGSSYEQYF. CDR3 nucleotide sequence: TGTGCCAGCTCACGGGCCGGGAGCTCCTACGAGCAGTACTTC.

The chain combines TRBV15 with TRBJ2-5; a weak D match, TRBD1 (6 bases). Germline V gene data show CDR1 as LNHNV and CDR2 as YYDKDF (reference sequence). Trimming shortened V by 0 bases and J by 4 bases, and 9 bases separated the two germline ends. The CDR3 is 14 residues long. CDR3 region: CATSREQGPETQYF. DNA of the CDR3: TGTGCCACCAGCAGAGAACAGGGACCAGAGACCCAGTACTTC.

The chain recombines TRBV19 with TRBJ1-4; a weak D match, TRBD1 (5 bases). Germline lookup yields CDR1 LNHDA and CDR2 SQIVND (reference sequence). V was cut by 7 bases and J by 7 bases, with 19 bases left in between. CDR3 size: 15 residues. Written as DNA, the CDR3 is TGTGCCAGTACGACCGACAGAGCACCACTTGAAAAACTGTTTTTT. Protein: CASTTDRAPLEKLFF.

The chain employs TRBV5-1 and TRBJ2-3; 7 positions agree with TRBD2. The V and J ends lost 0 bases and 4 bases, in that order; junction bases with no gene match: 8. In germline, CDR1 is SGHRS, CDR2 YFSETQ. This CDR3 region has 16 residues. CDR3: CASSLGVSGYPDTQYF. CDR3 coding DNA: TGCGCCAGCAGCTTGGGGGTTAGCGGGTACCCAGATACGCAGTATTTT.

This chain joins TRBV11-2 and TRBJ2-1, with 11 bases matching TRBD2. This CDR3 contains 15 residues. CDR1 and CDR2 from the germline V gene are SGHAT and FQNNGV. V lost 5 bases and J lost 8; bases outside the gene matches: 8. CDR3 nucleotides: TGTGCCAGCAGCACTATAGCGGGAGGGCCCGATGAGCAGTTCTTC. Its translation is CASSTIAGGPDEQFF.

V gene TRBV5-1 combines with J gene TRBJ2-1; D uncertain. Trimming shortened V by 0 bases and J by 0 bases, and 7 bases separated the two germline ends. The CDR3 covers 15 residues. CDR1 SGHRS and CDR2 YFSETQ come from the germline V gene. The CDR3 coding sequence is TGCGCCAGCAGCTTGGATGGCAGCTCCTACAATGAGCAGTTCTTC. Translated, it gives CASSLDGSSYNEQFF.

The CDR3 coding sequence is TGTGCCAGCAGCTTGGGGGGCGACAGGGCCTACGAGCAGTACGTC. Amino acid sequence: CASSLGGDRAYEQYV. V usage is TRBV5-4 and J usage is TRBJ2-7; 7 bases match TRBD1. This CDR3 has 15 residues. Germline-derived CDR1 and CDR2 are SGHNT and YYREEE (reference sequence). J gave up 2 bases and V 0 bases, and 5 bases lay outside the gene matches.

This clone occurred a few times. The V call is TRBV10-3, the J call TRBJ2-1, with TRBD2 matching over 13 bases. With 6 bases clipped from V and 7 bases from J, the junction kept 9 bases outside the gene matches. Germline CDR1 reads ENHRY; CDR2 reads SYGVKD. The CDR3 length is 16 residues. DNA for the CDR3: TGTGCCATCAGGGGTGGGGGACTAGCGGGGAGGAATGAGCAGTTCTTC. Its translation: CAIRGGGLAGRNEQFF.

The rearrangement links TRBV5-6 to TRBJ2-2; TRBD2 matches 8 bases. Germline CDR1 reads SGHDT; CDR2 reads YYEEEE. V shed 4 bases and J 4 bases; nucleotides not matched to a gene: 6. The CDR3 covers 15 residues. The CDR3 reads CASSPGTRITGELFF. In nucleotides, the CDR3 is TGTGCCAGCAGCCCCGGGACTAGGATCACCGGGGAGCTGTTTTTT. Based on the CDR3 plus reference TRBV5-6 and TRBJ2-2, the full variable domain is DAGVTQSPTHLIKTRGQQVTLRCSPKSGHDTVSWYQQALGQGPQFIFQYYEEEERQRGNFPDRFSGHQFPNYSSELNVNALLLGDSALYLCASSPGTRITGELFFGEGSRLTVL.

This rearrangement joins TRBV11-2 to TRBJ1-5, with TRBD1 identical over 8 bases. The V and J ends lost 1 base and 4 bases, in that order; junction bases with no gene match: 3. This CDR3 region has 15 residues. CDR1 and CDR2 from the germline V gene are SGHAT and FQNNGV. The CDR3 is CASSLGQGKNQPQHF. The DNA for the CDR3 is TGTGCCAGCAGCTTAGGACAGGGGAAAAATCAGCCCCAGCATTTT.

This rearrangement joins TRBV6-5 to TRBJ2-4; 11 bases are a match to TRBD2. Germline CDR1 is MNHEY and CDR2 is SVGAGI. The trim removed 5 bases at V and 7 bases at J, leaving 4 bases unmatched. The CDR3 has 14 residues. CDR3 sequence reads: CASSVASGRNIQYF. The CDR3 DNA follows: TGTGCCAGCAGTGTAGCTAGCGGGAGGAACATTCAGTACTTC.

The CDR3 DNA reads TGTGCCACCAGCAGAGATCGGGACAGTATCTCGTCGTGGGCTTTCTTT. This sequence encodes CATSRDRDSISSWAFF. The V call is TRBV15, the J call TRBJ1-1; 7 bases are shared with TRBD1. The CDR3 has 16 residues. Germline values: CDR1 LNHNV, CDR2 YYDKDF (reference sequence). V was clipped by 0 bases and J by 11 bases; unmatched bases: 15.

The chain couples TRBV27 to TRBJ1-4, with 9 bases fitting TRBD1. The CDR3 consists of 16 residues. Germline lookup yields CDR1 MNHEY and CDR2 SMNVEV (reference sequence). The ends lost 7 bases at V and 7 bases at J; junction bases unmatched: 13. Here the CDR3 reads CASKALKQGAIEKLFF. The CDR3 DNA reads TGTGCCAGCAAGGCCCTGAAACAGGGGGCGATTGAAAAACTGTTTTTT.

V gene TRBV5-1 combines with J gene TRBJ2-7, with D uncertain. The germline V and J ends were trimmed by 7 bases and 7 bases, with 12 bases remaining between them. This CDR3 is 11 amino acids long. From germline, CDR1 is SGHRS and CDR2 YFSETQ. The CDR3 DNA follows: TGCGCCAGCTCCCCGAGTTGGGAGCAGTACTTC. This encodes CASSPSWEQYF. Combining the CDR3 with reference TRBV5-1 and TRBJ2-7 gives the whole variable domain KAGVTQTPRYLIKTRGQQVTLSCSPISGHRSVSWYQQTPGQGLQFLFEYFSETQRNKGNFPGRFSGRQFSNSRSEMNVSTLELGDSALYLCASSPSWEQYFGPGTRLTVT.

In its sample, this clone was seen a few times. The rearrangement joins TRBV7-9 to TRBJ1-2, with D tentatively TRBD1 (5 bases). The CDR3 runs 15 residues. Germline V gene data show CDR1 as SEHNR and CDR2 as FQNEAQ (reference sequence). V shed 4 bases and J shed 3 bases, with 15 bases lying between them. The CDR3 DNA reads as TGTGCCAGCAGCTCCGCAGGGCTGTCCGACTATGGCTACACCTTC. Its translation is CASSSAGLSDYGYTF.

This clone was detected a few times. The chain employs TRBV6-6 and TRBJ2-5, with D unclear. The germline CDR1 and CDR2 sequences are MNHNY and SVGAGI (reference sequence). Trimming stripped 5 bases from V and 3 bases from J, with 4 bases between. The CDR3 sequence is 11 residues long. This chain's CDR3 is CASSPEETQYF. DNA for the CDR3: TGTGCCAGCAGTCCTGAAGAGACCCAGTACTTC.

The chain uses TRBV6-6 and TRBJ2-7; D may be TRBD2 (5 bases). This CDR3 spans 13 amino acids. Trimming removed 2 bases at V and 3 bases at J, with 8 bases between. CDR1 and CDR2 (germline): MNHNY, SVGAGI (reference sequence). The CDR3 region is CASSYRLYYEQYV. In nucleotides, the CDR3 is TGTGCCAGCAGTTACCGACTATACTACGAGCAGTACGTC.

The V call is TRBV4-2, the J call TRBJ2-2, with 7 bases matching TRBD2. Germline V gene data show CDR1 as LGHNA and CDR2 as YNFKEQ. The CDR3 consists of 16 residues. V lost 1 base and J lost 4; bases outside the gene matches: 6. The CDR3, as DNA: TGTGCCAGCAGCCAAGGTGTGGGACTATCCACCGGGGAGCTGTTTTTT. This encodes CASSQGVGLSTGELFF.

The V and J genes are TRBV5-4 and TRBJ2-2; TRBD2 matches 14 bases. Germline V gene lookup returns CDR1 SGHNT and CDR2 YYREEE (reference sequence). There are 19 residues in the CDR3. Trimming took 4 bases from V and 4 from J; bases not matched to a gene: 12. This CDR3 reads CASSKGTSGRWVGTGELFF. CDR3 nucleotide sequence: TGTGCCAGCAGCAAGGGGACTAGCGGGAGATGGGTAGGCACCGGGGAGCTGTTTTTT.

The genes are TRBV9 and TRBJ2-1; the match to TRBD2 covers 10 bases. There are 17 residues in the CDR3. After removal of 0 bases from V and 2 bases from J, the junction contained 5 bases not matched to a gene. From germline, CDR1 is SGDLS and CDR2 YYNGEE. CDR3 loop: CASSVDLAGDAYNEQFF. The CDR3 coding sequence is TGTGCCAGCAGCGTAGACCTAGCGGGAGACGCCTACAATGAGCAGTTCTTC. Combining the CDR3 with reference TRBV9 and TRBJ2-1 gives the whole variable domain DSGVTQTPKHLITATGQRVTLRCSPRSGDLSVYWYQQSLDQGLQFLIQYYNGEERAKGNILERFSAQQFPDLHSELNLSSLELGDSALYFCASSVDLAGDAYNEQFFGPGTRLTVL.

This chain joins TRBV27 and TRBJ2-5; TRBD1 matches 7 bases. The germline gives CDR1 MNHEY, CDR2 SMNVEV (reference sequence). There are 14 residues in the CDR3. V dropped 2 bases and J dropped 4; count of bases not matched to a gene: 4. This CDR3 is CASSLITGAETQYF. In DNA form, the CDR3 reads TGTGCCAGCAGTTTAATTACAGGGGCAGAGACCCAGTACTTC.

This chain joins TRBV4-1 and TRBJ2-1, with D unresolved. With 1 base removed from V and 8 bases from J, the gap between germline ends came to 6 bases. Germline V gene data show CDR1 as MGHRA and CDR2 as YSYEKL. CDR3 length: 12 residues. CDR3 DNA: TGCGCCAGCAGCCAAGGTCCGTATGAGCAGTTCTTC. Protein sequence: CASSQGPYEQFF.

CDR3 in DNA: TGTGCCAGCAGCTTGGACCAGAAAGAGACCCAGTACTTC. It codes for CASSLDQKETQYF. This sequence joins TRBV5-4 and TRBJ2-5; D gene uncertain. This CDR3 region has 13 residues. V lost 0 bases and J lost 3, with 6 bases in between. Germline V gene lookup returns CDR1 SGHNT and CDR2 YYREEE (reference sequence).

This clone was found a few times. The V call is TRBV10-2, the J call TRBJ2-7; tentative D call: TRBD1 (6 bases). This CDR3 has 15 amino acids. V lost 1 base and J 2 bases, leaving 12 bases between the germline ends. The germline V gene encodes CDR1 WSHSY and CDR2 SAAADI. Here the CDR3 reads CASSEYPDRAYEQYV. CDR3 in DNA: TGCGCCAGCAGTGAGTACCCGGACAGAGCCTACGAGCAGTACGTC.

The chain uses TRBV19 and TRBJ2-1; 10 nucleotides align to TRBD2. The germline CDR1 and CDR2 sequences are LNHDA and SQIVND (reference sequence). V was pared by 5 bases and J by 7 bases, with 5 bases of the junction left unmatched. This CDR3 is built from 14 residues. The CDR3 loop reads CASSELAGSNEQFF. The CDR3 DNA reads as TGTGCCAGTAGTGAACTAGCGGGATCGAATGAGCAGTTCTTC.

This clone occurred once. This sequence joins TRBV19 and TRBJ1-1; D might be TRBD1 (5 bases). The CDR3 contains 14 residues. Germline loops: CDR1 LNHDA, CDR2 SQIVND (reference sequence). Trimming removed 2 bases from V and 1 base from J, with 8 bases in between. The CDR3 sequence: CASSITGPNTEAFF. The CDR3 DNA sequence: TGTGCCAGTAGTATAACAGGACCGAACACTGAAGCTTTCTTT.